Below are 19 T cell receptor beta chains sequenced from a single sample in a study of blood T cells in healthy people across ages. For the second PCR, which ran for about 6 to 11 cycles, a sample-barcoded 5' primer and a J-beta primer mix were used. TCRdb processed the 5' RACE reads anew with MiXCR; each CDR3 protein has one entry. Among 540,000 or so distinct CDR3 sequences listed, about 45% were seen once. The sample consisted of blood. These receptors came from a man at least 80 years old in good health.

About this clonotype itself: At one end, the junction sequence differs from germline, possibly due to a read error. The chain uses TRBV20-1 and TRBJ2-1; D not resolved. The germline V gene encodes CDR1 DFQATT and CDR2 SNEGSKA (reference sequence). The CDR3 has 14 amino acids. CDR3 amino acids: CSVRTRSSYNEQFF. CDR3 coding DNA: TGCAGTGTTAGAACCAGGAGCTCCTACAATGAGCAGTTCTTC.

The chain combines TRBV7-9 with TRBJ1-3, with 7 bases fitting TRBD1. In germline, CDR1 is SEHNR, CDR2 FQNEAQ (reference sequence). V shed 5 bases and J 0 bases; nucleotides not matched to a gene: 4. The CDR3 has 15 residues. The CDR3 reads CASSRDRVSGNTIYF. The CDR3 DNA reads TGTGCCAGCAGCAGAGACAGGGTCTCTGGAAACACCATATATTTT.

CDR3 nucleotide sequence: TGCAGTGCTAGGAAACAGGGGTACGAGCAGTACTTC. This translates into CSARKQGYEQYF. The chain joins TRBV20-1 to TRBJ2-7; TRBD1 agrees at 7 bases. Germline V gene data show CDR1 as DFQATT and CDR2 as SNEGSKA (reference sequence). Trimming at V came to 3 bases and at J to 4 bases, leaving 3 bases not matched to a gene. The CDR3 contains 12 residues.

This clonotype was seen more than once but under ten times. J is TRBJ2-1 and V is TRBV13; no firm D call. V was shortened by 5 bases and J by 2 bases, with 13 bases between the two germline ends. This CDR3 region has 15 residues. Germline lookup yields CDR1 PRHDT and CDR2 FYEKMQ (reference sequence). The CDR3 loop is CASSPGRATYNEQFF. The CDR3, as DNA: TGTGCCAGCAGCCCAGGCAGAGCGACCTACAATGAGCAGTTCTTC.

This clonotype was detected only a few times. The V call is TRBV24-1, the J call TRBJ2-7, with 11 bases identical to TRBD2. V dropped 3 bases and J dropped 7; count of bases not matched to a gene: 10. This CDR3 contains 16 residues. In germline, CDR1 is KGHDR, CDR2 SFDVKD. The CDR3 nucleotides read TGTGCCACCAGTGATATGGGGACTAGCGGTTACAATGAGCAGTACTTC. It specifies CATSDMGTSGYNEQYF.

The chain's CDR3 is CASSVRGSQPQHF. In DNA, the CDR3 is TGTGCCAGCAGTGTTCGGGGGAGTCAGCCCCAGCATTTT. V gene TRBV12-3 or TRBV12-4 combines with J gene TRBJ1-5; a possible D gene is TRBD1 (5 bases). The CDR3 is made up of 13 amino acids. With 5 bases removed from V and 6 bases from J, the gap between germline ends came to 11 bases.

This clonotype was observed a few times. The chain links TRBV20-1 to TRBJ2-3; 7 bases are shared with TRBD2. After removal of 5 bases from V and 0 bases from J, the junction contained 5 bases not matched to a gene. The germline gives CDR1 DFQATT, CDR2 SNEGSKA (reference sequence). There are 14 residues in the CDR3. The CDR3 reads CSALLRESTDTQYF. The CDR3 DNA reads as TGCAGTGCTCTCCTGCGGGAGAGCACAGATACGCAGTATTTT.

This clonotype was found a few times. The V call is TRBV5-5, the J call TRBJ2-1; the D gene is possibly TRBD2 (5 bases). CDR1 is SGHKS, CDR2 YYEKEE, per germline (reference sequence). The CDR3 is 14 amino acids. V lost 0 bases, J lost 7 bases, and 11 bases lay in between. CDR3 in DNA: TGTGCCAGCAGCTTGGCCATGAGGGATAATGAGCAGTTCTTC. As protein: CASSLAMRDNEQFF.

V usage is TRBV7-2 and J usage is TRBJ2-1; D is undetermined. The germline CDR1 and CDR2 sequences are SGHTA and FQGNSA. The length of the CDR3 is 14 residues. Trimming cost V 1 base and J 8 bases, with 12 bases left between them. The CDR3 coding sequence is TGTGCCAGCAGCTTAGGCCTCCCCATGGATGAGCAGTTCTTC. Translation: CASSLGLPMDEQFF.

This clonotype was picked up a small number of times. The chain is built from TRBV4-3 and TRBJ2-1, with TRBD2 identical over 7 bases. This CDR3 region has 15 residues. V shed 0 bases, J shed 8 bases, and the junction held 7 bases outside the gene matches. The germline V gene encodes CDR1 LGHNA and CDR2 YSLEER. The CDR3 protein is CASSQDRGGRYEQFF. DNA for the CDR3: TGCGCCAGCAGCCAAGATCGGGGAGGGAGGTATGAGCAGTTCTTC.

V usage is TRBV25-1 and J usage is TRBJ1-2; D remains ambiguous. Between the trimmed V and J ends, which lost 6 bases and 7 bases, there was a span of 9 bases. The CDR3 totals 11 residues. Per germline, CDR1 MGHDK and CDR2 SYGVNS. CDR3 sequence: CASSTHIGYTF. Written as DNA, the CDR3 is TGTGCCAGCAGCACTCATATTGGCTACACCTTC.

This chain uses TRBV5-5 with TRBJ2-7, with D tentatively TRBD1 (5 bases). The CDR3 loop spans 15 amino acids. V gave up 1 base and J gave up 1 base, with 12 bases separating them. CDR1 is SGHKS and CDR2 is YYEKEE in the germline V gene (reference sequence). Written as DNA, the CDR3 is TGTGCCAGCAGCTTGAGCAGGGTGACTTCCTACGAGCAGTACTTC. Protein sequence: CASSLSRVTSYEQYF.

This chain links TRBV27 with TRBJ1-1; no clear D. This CDR3 region has 14 residues. CDR1 is MNHEY and CDR2 is SMNVEV in the germline V gene (reference sequence). Trimming removed 3 bases from V and 6 bases from J, with 14 bases in between. CDR3 coding DNA: TGTGCCAGCAGTTTCCGGACGGTCGGCGCTGAAGCTTTCTTT. It codes for CASSFRTVGAEAFF.

The rearrangement links TRBV20-1 to TRBJ2-1; D perhaps matches TRBD2 (5 bases). Germline V gives CDR1 DFQATT, CDR2 SNEGSKA (reference sequence). V was cut by 6 bases and J by 8 bases, with 14 bases left in between. CDR3 length: 12 amino acids. The CDR3 nucleotides read TGCAGTGCCAAACCGGGGTGGGATGAGCAGTTCTTC. Encoded protein: CSAKPGWDEQFF.

CDR3 amino acids: CSAQTSGASTDTQYF. CDR3 DNA sequence: TGCAGTGCTCAGACTAGCGGGGCTAGCACAGATACGCAGTATTTT. This chain uses TRBV20-1 with TRBJ2-3, with 11 bases lining up with TRBD2. This CDR3 contains 15 residues. Germline CDR1 and CDR2: DFQATT and SNEGSKA (reference sequence). The V gene end was trimmed by 5 bases and the J gene end by 0 bases; junction bases not matched to a gene: 4.

This clonotype was detected a few times. The chain recombines TRBV7-9 with TRBJ2-7, with TRBD2 identical over 8 bases. V gave up 6 bases and J gave up 1 base; unmatched junction bases: 8. This CDR3 is 15 amino acids long. CDR1 and CDR2 (germline): SEHNR, FQNEAQ (reference sequence). CDR3 residues: CASSLPGLGSYEQYF. The CDR3 DNA reads as TGTGCCAGCAGTCTCCCGGGACTAGGGTCCTACGAGCAGTACTTC.

The chain carries TRBV5-1 and TRBJ2-7; D ambiguous. CDR1 and CDR2 (germline): SGHRS, YFSETQ. This CDR3 is built from 13 residues. V lost 3 bases, J lost 3 bases, and 10 bases lay in between. DNA of the CDR3: TGCGCCAGCAGCTGGACCGGCGTCTACGAGCAGTACTTC. Its protein product is CASSWTGVYEQYF.

The genes are TRBV7-2 and TRBJ1-2; TRBD1 aligns across 8 bases. This CDR3 contains 15 residues. Germline V CDR1 and CDR2: SGHTA, FQGNSA. V was clipped by 8 bases and J by 2 bases; unmatched bases: 10. CDR3 in amino acids: CASEGQGNINYGYTF. The CDR3, as DNA: TGTGCCAGCGAAGGACAGGGCAACATCAACTATGGCTACACCTTC. The whole variable domain, remainder taken from reference TRBV7-2 and TRBJ1-2, is GAGVSQSPSNKVTEKGKDVELRCDPISGHTALYWYRQSLGQGLEFLIYFQGNSAPDKSGLPSDRFSAERTGGSVSTLTIQRTQQEDSAVYLCASEGQGNINYGYTFGSGTRLTVV.

The V and J genes are TRBV25-1 and TRBJ2-1; D remains ambiguous. Germline V lookup: CDR1 MGHDK, CDR2 SYGVNS. V lost 4 bases and J 0 bases, leaving 10 bases between the germline ends. The CDR3 loop spans 15 amino acids. The CDR3 sequence: CASSALLGSYNEQFF. The CDR3 bases are TGTGCCAGCAGTGCACTCTTGGGCTCCTACAATGAGCAGTTCTTC. Full variable domain (missing parts from reference TRBV25-1 and TRBJ2-1): EADIYQTPRYLVIGTGKKITLECSQTMGHDKMYWYQQDPGMELHLIHYSYGVNSTEKGDLSSESTVSRIRTEHFPLTLESARPSHTSQYLCASSALLGSYNEQFFGPGTRLTVL.